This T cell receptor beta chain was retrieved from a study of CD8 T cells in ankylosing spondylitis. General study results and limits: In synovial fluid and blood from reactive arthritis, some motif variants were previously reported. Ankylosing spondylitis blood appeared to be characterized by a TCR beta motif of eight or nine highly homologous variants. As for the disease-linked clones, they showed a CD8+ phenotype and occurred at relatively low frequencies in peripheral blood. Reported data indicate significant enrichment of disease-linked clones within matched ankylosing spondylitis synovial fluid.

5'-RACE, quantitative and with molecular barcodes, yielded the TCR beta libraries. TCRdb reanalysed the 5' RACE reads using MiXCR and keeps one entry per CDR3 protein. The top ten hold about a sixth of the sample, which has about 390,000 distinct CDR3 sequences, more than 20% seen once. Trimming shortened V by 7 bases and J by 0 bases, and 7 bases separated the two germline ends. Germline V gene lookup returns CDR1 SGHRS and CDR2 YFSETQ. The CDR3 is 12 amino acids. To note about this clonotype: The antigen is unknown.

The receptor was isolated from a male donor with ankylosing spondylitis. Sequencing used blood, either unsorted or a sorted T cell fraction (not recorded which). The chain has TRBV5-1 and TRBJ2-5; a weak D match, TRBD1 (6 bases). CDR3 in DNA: TGCGCCAGCCACAGGGACCAAGAGACCCAGTACTTC. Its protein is CASHRDQETQYF.